These 16 T cell receptor beta chains were sequenced from one sample in a study of T-cell memory formation after mild COVID-19. A single record per CDR3 protein comes from TCRdb applying MiXCR to the 5' RACE reads. The sample lists over 300,000 distinct CDR3 sequences; under 25% were seen once. The material sequenced was PBMCs or a T cell subset sorted from them (not recorded which). The receptors stem from a man in his late teens or twenties who had mild COVID-19 (a few samples of this study predate the infection). Cell type and time point are not known.

The chain is built from TRBV7-2 and TRBJ2-3, with D possibly called TRBD1 or TRBD2 (6 bases each). This CDR3 contains 19 residues. Trimming shortened V by 7 bases and J by 4 bases, and 30 bases separated the two germline ends. The germline V gene has CDR1 SGHTA and CDR2 FQGNSA. The CDR3 coding sequence is TGTGCCAGCACTCAACCCCTGTTGAGGGGGAAAAGGGGGGCAGATACGCAGTATTTT. Translation gives CASTQPLLRGKRGADTQYF.

The rearrangement links TRBV6-6 to TRBJ1-1; no reliable D call. The V and J ends lost 5 bases and 13 bases respectively, with 11 bases between them. The CDR3 is made up of 10 amino acids. CDR1 is MNHNY and CDR2 is SVGAGI in the germline V gene (reference sequence). CDR3 loop: CASSLLFVFF. The CDR3 DNA reads as TGTGCCAGCAGTCTCTTGTTCGTTTTCTTT.

This chain links TRBV10-3 with TRBJ2-4; 10 nucleotides align to TRBD1. There are 11 residues in the CDR3. CDR1 is ENHRY and CDR2 is SYGVKD in the germline V gene. V trimming: 11 bases; J trimming: 7 bases; junction bases outside the gene matches: 2. CDR3 nucleotide sequence: TGTGCCTCGGGACAGGGGAACATTCAGTACTTC. Its protein is CASGQGNIQYF.

The rearrangement joins TRBV20-1 to TRBJ1-1, with D hard to call. CDR3 length: 15 amino acids. Per the germline V gene, CDR1 is DFQATT and CDR2 is SNEGSKA (reference sequence). Trimming pared 0 bases from V and 3 bases from J, leaving 14 bases between. CDR3 nucleotide sequence: TGCAGTGCTAGAGACCCCGTTGGTAGGGACACTGAAGCTTTCTTT. It is translated as CSARDPVGRDTEAFF.

This chain joins TRBV3-1 and TRBJ2-3; tentative D call: TRBD1 (6 bases). Trimming stripped 4 bases from V and 4 bases from J, with 18 bases between. CDR1 and CDR2 from the germline V gene are LGHDT and YNNKEL (reference sequence). The CDR3 spans 16 residues. The CDR3 reads CASSLYLYRVPDTQYF. The CDR3 nucleotides read TGTGCCAGCAGCCTATACTTATACAGGGTCCCAGATACGCAGTATTTT.

There are a few counts of this clonotype. The chain joins TRBV29-1 to TRBJ2-5; TRBD2 aligns across 12 bases. The length of the CDR3 is 14 residues. Trimming removed 6 bases from V and 5 bases from J; junction bases left unmatched: 7. In germline, CDR1 is SQVTM, CDR2 ANQGSEA. The CDR3 nucleotides are TGCAGCGTGGCCGGACTAGCGGGGAAGGAGACCCAGTACTTC. Translation: CSVAGLAGKETQYF.

This clonotype was recorded once. The chain is built from TRBV3-1 and TRBJ2-3; TRBD2 is a possible D gene (6 bases). The CDR3 contains 15 residues. V lost 0 bases, J lost 2 bases, and 9 bases lay in between. Germline-derived CDR1 and CDR2 are LGHDT and YNNKEL (reference sequence). DNA of the CDR3: TGTGCCAGCAGCCAAGATTTAGCGGACACAGATACGCAGTATTTT. This encodes CASSQDLADTDTQYF.

This clonotype has more than one count but fewer than ten. The chain combines TRBV5-1 with TRBJ2-7; no reliable D call. V was cut by 4 bases and J by 6 bases, with 11 bases left in between. The CDR3 runs to 12 residues. The germline V gene encodes CDR1 SGHRS and CDR2 YFSETQ. CDR3 nucleotide sequence: TGCGCCAGCAGCCGGCTTAAGGGCGAGCAGTACGTC. Its protein is CASSRLKGEQYV.

This chain connects TRBV28 to TRBJ1-1; the match to TRBD1 covers 11 bases. The V gene end was trimmed by 5 bases and the J gene end by 4 bases; junction bases not matched to a gene: 6. Germline values: CDR1 MDHEN, CDR2 SYDVKM. CDR3 length equals 15 residues. As DNA, the CDR3 is TGTGCCAGCAGTGGCCCGGGACAGGGGGGCACTGAAGCTTTCTTT. Translated, it gives CASSGPGQGGTEAFF.

The chain recombines TRBV7-9 with TRBJ1-5, with TRBD1 matching 7 bases. The CDR3 contains 16 residues. With V trimmed by 2 bases and J by 3 bases, 7 bases remained unmatched. The germline gives CDR1 SEHNR, CDR2 FQNEAQ (reference sequence). CDR3 in DNA: TGTGCCAGCAGCTTAATGACAGGGCGTATCAATCAGCCCCAGCATTTT. As protein: CASSLMTGRINQPQHF.

The chain carries TRBV6-1 and TRBJ1-2; D is possibly TRBD1 (6 bases). The CDR3 is made up of 13 amino acids. Trimming took 6 bases from V and 4 from J, leaving 12 bases between them. Per germline, CDR1 MNHNS and CDR2 SASEGT. In nucleotides, the CDR3 is TGTGCCAGCAGGAGGACAGAGATCTATGGCTACACCTTC. This encodes CASRRTEIYGYTF.

This clonotype was detected a few times. J is TRBJ2-1 and V is TRBV12-3 or TRBV12-4, with D tentatively TRBD2 (5 bases). V was pared by 6 bases and J by 5 bases, with 14 bases between. CDR3 length: 14 amino acids. The CDR3 nucleotides are TGTGCCAGCAGCCTACCCACCGGGAACAATGAGCAGTTCTTC. Its translation is CASSLPTGNNEQFF.

This clonotype turned up a few times. The chain joins TRBV4-3 to TRBJ2-2; no clear D. The CDR3 totals 14 residues. With 4 bases removed from V and 1 base from J, the gap between germline ends came to 7 bases. Per germline, CDR1 LGHNA and CDR2 YSLEER. The CDR3 is CASSPGWNTGELFF. In nucleotides, the CDR3 is TGCGCCAGCAGCCCCGGTTGGAACACCGGGGAGCTGTTTTTT.

This chain joins TRBV18 and TRBJ1-4, with a possible D match to TRBD1 (5 bases). V was clipped by 2 bases and J by 8 bases, with 15 bases between them. CDR3 size: 15 residues. In germline, CDR1 is KGHSH, CDR2 LQKENI. CDR3 in amino acids: CASSPSSGGEEKLFF. The CDR3 DNA is TGTGCCAGCTCACCATCTTCGGGGGGAGAAGAAAAACTGTTTTTT. The whole variable domain, filled in from reference TRBV18 and TRBJ1-4, reads NAGVMQNPRHLVRRRGQEARLRCSPMKGHSHVYWYRQLPEEGLKFMVYLQKENIIDESGMPKERFSAEFPKEGPSILRIQQVVRGDSAAYFCASSPSSGGEEKLFFGSGTQLSVL.

This clonotype was seen repeatedly, ten times or more. CDR3 residues: CASSSRFTDTQYF. The DNA of the CDR3 is TGTGCCAGCAGCTCCCGGTTCACAGATACGCAGTATTTT. The chain uses TRBV7-2 and TRBJ2-3; D uncertain. This CDR3 is 13 amino acids long. The germline gives CDR1 SGHTA, CDR2 FQGNSA. The germline V and J ends were trimmed by 4 bases and 2 bases, with 7 bases remaining between them.

The chain joins TRBV10-2 to TRBJ2-2; a possible D gene is TRBD2 (5 bases). V gave up 1 base and J gave up 4 bases, with 10 bases separating them. The germline gives CDR1 WSHSY, CDR2 SAAADI. The CDR3 totals 15 residues. CDR3 amino acids: CASSEFRGSTGELFF. CDR3 nucleotides: TGCGCCAGCAGTGAGTTCCGGGGAAGCACCGGGGAGCTGTTTTTT.